This is a list of T cell receptor beta chains from one sample in a study of blood T cell repertoires in COVID-19. Data came from immunoSEQ multiplex PCR; TCRdb stores just in-frame clones and leaves some out. This sample has almost 25,000 clones, with around four fifths found just once. The sequencing input was peripheral blood. The origin of the receptors is a human donor in a cohort sampled during active COVID-19. CDR3s include the opening cysteine and the closing phenylalanine or tryptophan. The D gene is left open where the match is weak. Expanded clones are given a class, and other clones once, few, many or no size at all.

j_call	clone_size	d_call	v_call	cdr3_aa	cdr3_nt
TRBJ2-7	NA	TRBD2	TRBV5-4	CASSLAGVGYEQYF	TGTGCCAGCAGCCTAGCGGGAGTTGGGTACGAGCAGTACTTC
TRBJ2-3	NA	NA	TRBV3-1/TRBV3-2	CASSSRKTGVADTQYF	TGTGCCAGCAGCTCGAGAAAAACGGGAGTAGCAGATACGCAGTATTTT
TRBJ2-1	NA	NA	TRBV27	CASSLWGVPYNEQFF	TGTGCCAGCAGTTTATGGGGGGTGCCCTACAATGAGCAGTTCTTC
TRBJ1-2	NA	TRBD1	TRBV27	CASTIGTGVGGYTF	TGTGCCAGCACCATAGGGACAGGGGTAGGAGGCTACACCTTC
TRBJ1-3	NA	NA	TRBV25-1	CASSETVSSGNTIYF	TGTGCCAGCAGTGAAACTGTTAGCTCTGGAAACACCATATATTTT
TRBJ2-1	NA	TRBD1	TRBV9	CASSVGTGPYNEQFF	TGTGCCAGCAGCGTAGGGACAGGCCCTTACAATGAGCAGTTCTTC
TRBJ1-2	NA	NA	TRBV3-1/TRBV3-2	CASSQLNYGYTF	TGTGCCAGCAGCCAACTTAACTATGGCTACACCTTC
TRBJ2-3	NA	TRBD2	TRBV28	CASSSGLAGTDTQYF	TGTGCCAGCAGTTCCGGACTAGCGGGAACAGATACGCAGTATTTT
TRBJ1-2	once	TRBD1	TRBV6-5	CASSYSRTGGGYGYTF	TGTGCCAGCAGTTACTCGAGAACAGGGGGCGGGTACGGCTACACCTTC
TRBJ2-7	NA	TRBD1	TRBV19	CASRSNRGRGDEQYF	TGTGCCAGTAGGTCCAACAGGGGCCGCGGCGACGAGCAGTACTTC
TRBJ2-1	few	TRBD2	TRBV27	CASSPGLAGSNEQFF	TGTGCCAGCAGCCCGGGACTAGCGGGCTCGAATGAGCAGTTCTTC
TRBJ2-7	NA	TRBD1	TRBV7-2	CASSLAPGGFEQYF	TGTGCCAGCAGCTTAGCCCCAGGGGGCTTCGAGCAGTACTTC
TRBJ2-6	NA	TRBD1	TRBV5-3	CARSVMDRGLEGANVLTF	TGTGCCAGAAGCGTTATGGACAGGGGGCTTGAGGGGGCCAACGTCCTGACTTTC
TRBJ1-5	medium-sized	TRBD1	TRBV3-1/TRBV3-2	CASSQGAGGGNQPQHF	TGTGCCAGCAGCCAAGGGGCAGGGGGCGGCAATCAGCCCCAGCATTTT
TRBJ2-3	NA	NA	TRBV7-2	CALTKWGSTDTQYF	TGTGCCCTAACAAAGTGGGGCAGCACAGATACGCAGTATTTT
TRBJ1-1	NA	NA	TRBV27	CASSLSAGTPSAF	TGTGCCAGCAGTTTATCGGCCGGGACTCCCTCCGCATTT
TRBJ1-2	NA	TRBD1	TRBV7-3	CASSQWAAGTVYTF	TGTGCCAGCAGCCAGTGGGCGGCCGGGACAGTCTACACCTTC
TRBJ1-3	NA	NA	TRBV21-1	CASSTTPEKDSDGNTIYF	TGTGCCAGCAGCACAACCCCGGAAAAAGACAGTGATGGAAACACCATATATTTT
TRBJ2-3	few	NA	TRBV4-3	CASSGEGGDFHTDTQYF	TGCGCCAGCAGCGGAGAAGGGGGGGACTTTCACACAGATACGCAGTATTTT
TRBJ2-1	NA	NA	TRBV6-6	CASSYVAVSSYNEQFF	TGTGCCAGCAGTTACGTAGCGGTGAGCTCCTACAATGAGCAGTTCTTC
TRBJ1-4	NA	NA	TRBV28	CASSLSTTGKLFF	TGTGCCAGCAGTTTATCCACGACCGGGAAACTGTTTTTT
TRBJ2-1	NA	TRBD1	TRBV24-1	CATSSGQVNNEQFF	TGTGCCACCAGCTCGGGACAGGTTAACAATGAGCAGTTCTTC
TRBJ2-7	NA	NA	TRBV4-2	CASSQEGLGGLEQYF	TGTGCCAGCAGCCAAGAAGGTTTGGGGGGGCTCGAGCAGTACTTC
TRBJ1-4	NA	NA	TRBV7-2	CASSLSQGGSEKLFF	TGTGCCAGCAGCTTATCACAGGGTGGAAGTGAAAAACTGTTTTTT
TRBJ2-7	NA	NA	TRBV27	CASSLATGNEQYF	TGTGCCAGCAGTTTGGCCACAGGGAACGAGCAGTACTTC
TRBJ2-7	NA	TRBD2	TRBV6-5	CASSSRAGRGYEQYF	TGTGCCAGCAGTTCCAGGGCGGGGCGGGGGTACGAGCAGTACTTC
TRBJ2-1	NA	TRBD2	TRBV7-9	CASSPRLAGAGDEQFF	TGTGCCAGCAGCCCCAGACTAGCGGGGGCCGGGGATGAGCAGTTCTTC
TRBJ1-3	NA	TRBD1	TRBV6-2/TRBV6-3	CASSYSDRARSGNTIYF	TGTGCCAGCAGTTACTCGGACAGGGCTCGCTCTGGAAACACCATATATTTT
TRBJ1-3	NA	NA	TRBV19	CASSSQAGSGNTIYF	TGTGCCAGTAGCTCACAGGCTGGCTCTGGAAACACCATATATTTT
TRBJ2-1	once	TRBD2	TRBV9	CASSPHGGAEDNEQFF	TGTGCCAGCAGCCCCCACGGGGGGGCAGAGGACAATGAGCAGTTCTTC
TRBJ1-4	NA	TRBD1	TRBV27	CASSVNWDRSYEKLFF	TGTGCCAGCAGTGTTAACTGGGACAGGTCATATGAAAAACTGTTTTTT
TRBJ2-3	NA	NA	TRBV4-2	CASSTRHSDTQYF	TGTGCCAGCAGCACCCGACACTCAGATACGCAGTATTTT
TRBJ2-1	NA	TRBD2	TRBV19	CASSTHSGLADNEQFF	TGTGCCAGTAGCACACACTCGGGACTAGCGGACAATGAGCAGTTCTTC
TRBJ2-7	NA	NA	TRBV12-3/TRBV12-4	CASSLVGSDEQYF	TGTGCCAGCAGTTTGGTGGGGAGCGACGAGCAGTACTTC
TRBJ2-7	NA	NA	TRBV5-1	CASSLGQGLYEQYF	TGCGCCAGCAGCTTGGGCCAGGGACTCTACGAGCAGTACTTC
TRBJ1-1	NA	TRBD1	TRBV4-3	CASSQGQGAMNTEAFF	TGCGCCAGCAGCCAAGGACAGGGGGCAATGAACACTGAAGCTTTCTTT
TRBJ2-1	NA	TRBD2	TRBV7-3	CASSLRGLAHEQFF	TGTGCCAGCAGCTTAAGGGGACTAGCGCATGAGCAGTTCTTC
TRBJ2-7	once	TRBD1	TRBV5-1	CASSQGASYEQYF	TGCGCCAGCAGTCAGGGGGCCTCCTACGAGCAGTACTTC
TRBJ2-3	NA	TRBD1	TRBV11-2	CASSLARQGYTDTQYF	TGTGCCAGCAGCTTAGCACGACAGGGGTACACAGATACGCAGTATTTT
TRBJ2-3	NA	TRBD1	TRBV11-2	CASNSGDRGGDTQYF	TGTGCCAGCAACTCCGGAGACAGGGGGGGAGATACGCAGTATTTT
TRBJ1-2	NA	TRBD1	TRBV3-1/TRBV3-2	CASSHYDRGGGYTF	TGTGCCAGCAGCCACTACGACAGGGGGGGTGGCTACACCTTC
TRBJ2-5	once	TRBD1	TRBV19	CASSPLGQGVGETQYF	TGTGCCAGTAGTCCCCTGGGACAGGGGGTAGGGGAGACCCAGTACTTC
TRBJ2-5	NA	TRBD1	TRBV11-2	CASNLAGGNWETQYF	TGTGCCAGCAACTTAGCAGGGGGCAACTGGGAGACCCAGTACTTC